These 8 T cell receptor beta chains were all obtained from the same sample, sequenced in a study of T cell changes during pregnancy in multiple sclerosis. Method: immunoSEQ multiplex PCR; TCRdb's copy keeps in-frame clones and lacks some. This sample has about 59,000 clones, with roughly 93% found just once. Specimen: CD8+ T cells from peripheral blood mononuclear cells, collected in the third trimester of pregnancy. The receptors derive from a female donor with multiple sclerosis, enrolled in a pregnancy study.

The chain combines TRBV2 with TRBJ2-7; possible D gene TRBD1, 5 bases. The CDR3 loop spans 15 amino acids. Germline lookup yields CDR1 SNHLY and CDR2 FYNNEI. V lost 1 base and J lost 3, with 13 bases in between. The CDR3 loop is CASSEGGSPIYEQYF. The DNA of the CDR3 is TGTGCCAGCAGTGAAGGGGGCTCTCCCATCTACGAGCAGTACTTC.

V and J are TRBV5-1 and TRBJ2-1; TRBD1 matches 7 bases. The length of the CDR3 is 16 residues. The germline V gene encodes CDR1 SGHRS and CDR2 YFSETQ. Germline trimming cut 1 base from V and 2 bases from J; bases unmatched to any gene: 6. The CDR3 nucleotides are TGCGCCAGCAGCTTGAACAGGGGTCCCACCTACAATGAGCAGTTCTTC. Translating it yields CASSLNRGPTYNEQFF. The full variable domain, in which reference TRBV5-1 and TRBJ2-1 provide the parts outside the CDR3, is KAGVTQTPRYLIKTRGQQVTLSCSPISGHRSVSWYQQTPGQGLQFLFEYFSETQRNKGNFPGRFSGRQFSNSRSEMNVSTLELGDSALYLCASSLNRGPTYNEQFFGPGTRLTVL.

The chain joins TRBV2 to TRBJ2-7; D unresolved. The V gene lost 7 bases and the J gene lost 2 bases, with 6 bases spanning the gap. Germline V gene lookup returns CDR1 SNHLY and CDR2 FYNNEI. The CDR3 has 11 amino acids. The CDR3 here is CASTGTYEQYF. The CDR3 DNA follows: TGTGCCAGCACGGGTACCTACGAGCAGTACTTC.

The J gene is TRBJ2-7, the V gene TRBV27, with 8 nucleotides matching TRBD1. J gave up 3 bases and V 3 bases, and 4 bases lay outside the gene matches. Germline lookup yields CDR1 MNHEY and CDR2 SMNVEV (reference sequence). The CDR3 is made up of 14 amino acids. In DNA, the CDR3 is TGTGCCAGCAGTTTCCGGACAGGGTTCTACGAGCAGTACTTC. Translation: CASSFRTGFYEQYF.

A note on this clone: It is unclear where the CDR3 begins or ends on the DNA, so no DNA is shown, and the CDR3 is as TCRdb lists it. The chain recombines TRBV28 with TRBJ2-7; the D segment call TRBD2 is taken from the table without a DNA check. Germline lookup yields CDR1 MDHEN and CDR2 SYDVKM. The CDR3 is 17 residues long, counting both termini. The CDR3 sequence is CASSPLRAYEQYFGGYF.

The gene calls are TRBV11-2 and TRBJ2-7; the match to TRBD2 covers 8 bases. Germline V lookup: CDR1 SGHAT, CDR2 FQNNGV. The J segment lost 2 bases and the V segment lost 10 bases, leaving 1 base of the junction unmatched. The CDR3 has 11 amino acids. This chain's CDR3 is CAIGGAYEQYF. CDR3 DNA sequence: TGTGCCATCGGGGGGGCCTACGAGCAGTACTTC.

The CDR3 region is CASSRRWGNEKLFF. The CDR3 bases are TGTGCCAGCAGTAGGAGGTGGGGTAATGAAAAACTGTTTTTT. This chain links TRBV6-1 with TRBJ1-4; D unclear. Trimming shortened V by 5 bases and J by 4 bases, and 11 bases separated the two germline ends. Per germline, CDR1 MNHNS and CDR2 SASEGT. The CDR3 extends over 14 amino acids.

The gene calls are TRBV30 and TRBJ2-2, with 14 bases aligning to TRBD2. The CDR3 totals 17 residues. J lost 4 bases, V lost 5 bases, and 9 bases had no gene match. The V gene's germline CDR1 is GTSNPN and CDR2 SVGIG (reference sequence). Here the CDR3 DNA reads TGTGCCTGGGGGACTAGCGGGAGCGCGTGGGTCACCGGGGAGCTGTTTTTT. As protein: CAWGTSGSAWVTGELFF.